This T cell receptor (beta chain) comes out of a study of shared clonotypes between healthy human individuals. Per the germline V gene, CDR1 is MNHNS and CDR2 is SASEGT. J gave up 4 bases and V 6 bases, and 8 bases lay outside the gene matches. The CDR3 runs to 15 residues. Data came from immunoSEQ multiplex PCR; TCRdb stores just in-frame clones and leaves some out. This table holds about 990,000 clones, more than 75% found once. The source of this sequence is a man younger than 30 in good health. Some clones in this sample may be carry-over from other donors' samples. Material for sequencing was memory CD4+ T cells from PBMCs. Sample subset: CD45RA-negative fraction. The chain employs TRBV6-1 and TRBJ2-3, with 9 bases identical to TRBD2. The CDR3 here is CASSEYSGSADTQYF. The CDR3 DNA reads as TGTGCCAGCAGCGAGTATAGCGGGAGCGCAGATACGCAGTATTTT.